The 19 T cell receptor beta chains reported below all come from one sample, sequenced in a study of cytomegalovirus exposure and HLA in healthy donors. PCR primers comprised 60 Vbeta and 13 Jbeta primers. Method: immunoSEQ multiplex PCR; TCRdb's copy keeps in-frame clones and lacks some. Of more than 150,000 clones in the sample, around 80% were seen once. The sample consisted of PBMCs. The receptor set was obtained from a girl aged 2-10 years in good health and CMV-seropositive.

The gene calls are TRBV5-1 and TRBJ2-7, with no clear D. This CDR3 comprises 13 residues. Trimming left V 0 bases short and J 2 bases short, with 6 bases between. Germline CDR1 reads SGHRS; CDR2 reads YFSETQ. This CDR3 reads CASSLAPTYEQYF. The CDR3, as DNA: TGCGCCAGCAGCTTGGCCCCAACCTACGAGCAGTACTTC.

The chain employs TRBV5-4 and TRBJ2-5, with D possibly being TRBD2 (6 bases). Germline V gene sequence: CDR1 SGHNT, CDR2 YYREEE (reference sequence). The V and J ends lost 4 bases and 1 base respectively, with 20 bases between them. The CDR3 has 17 amino acids. The CDR3 region has the DNA TGTGCCAGCAGCCGCCGCCGCGCGGGGAACCTCCAAGAGACCCAGTACTTC. This encodes CASSRRRAGNLQETQYF. The variable domain in full, with the rest retrieved from reference TRBV5-4 and TRBJ2-5, is ETGVTQSPTHLIKTRGQQVTLRCSSQSGHNTVSWYQQALGQGPQFIFQYYREEENGRGNFPPRFSGLQFPNYSSELNVNALELDDSALYLCASSRRRAGNLQETQYFGPGTRLLVL.

This clone was picked up one time. The rearrangement links TRBV5-4 to TRBJ2-7, with 7 bases identical to TRBD1. Germline-derived CDR1 and CDR2 are SGHNT and YYREEE (reference sequence). The trim removed 2 bases at V and 7 bases at J, leaving 12 bases unmatched. The CDR3 extends over 15 amino acids. In nucleotides, the CDR3 is TGTGCCAGCAGCTTCGCCCGACAGGGAACGGGGGAGCAGTACTTC. Translation gives CASSFARQGTGEQYF. Supplemented by reference TRBV5-4 and TRBJ2-7, the full variable domain reads ETGVTQSPTHLIKTRGQQVTLRCSSQSGHNTVSWYQQALGQGPQFIFQYYREEENGRGNFPPRFSGLQFPNYSSELNVNALELDDSALYLCASSFARQGTGEQYFGPGTRLTVT.

The gene calls are TRBV5-1 and TRBJ1-2, with TRBD1 matching over 8 bases. Germline values: CDR1 SGHRS, CDR2 YFSETQ. Unmatched junction bases numbered 8, after V lost 9 bases and J lost 4 bases. CDR3 size: 13 residues. The CDR3 sequence is CATTTGTGYGYTF. The CDR3 region has the DNA TGCGCCACCACGACCGGGACAGGCTATGGCTACACCTTC.

For the CDR3, the DNA is TGTGCCTGGAGCCCAGACAAGTTCTATGGCTACACCTTC. Amino acids: CAWSPDKFYGYTF. The V call is TRBV30, the J call TRBJ1-2; no firm D call. V was cut by 3 bases and J by 4 bases, with 12 bases left in between. Germline V gene lookup returns CDR1 GTSNPN and CDR2 SVGIG (reference sequence). CDR3 length: 13 amino acids.

The rearrangement links TRBV6-5 to TRBJ1-5; D is ambiguous. Germline V CDR1 and CDR2: MNHEY, SVGAGI. V lost 7 bases and J lost 5, with 15 bases in between. There are 14 residues in the CDR3. This chain's CDR3 is CASIWDQEDQPQHF. CDR3 nucleotide sequence: TGTGCCAGCATCTGGGATCAGGAGGATCAGCCCCAGCATTTT.

The V call is TRBV7-2, the J call TRBJ1-5, with TRBD1 matching over 7 bases. Germline loops: CDR1 SGHTA, CDR2 FQGNSA. The CDR3 totals 16 residues. Trimming took 5 bases from V and 1 from J; bases not matched to a gene: 8. This chain's CDR3 is CASSASGTESNQPQHF. The CDR3, as DNA: TGTGCCAGCAGCGCCTCCGGGACAGAGAGCAATCAGCCCCAGCATTTT.

V and J are TRBV6-1 and TRBJ2-1; TRBD1 agrees at 9 bases. This CDR3 region has 15 residues. J gave up 4 bases and V 7 bases, and 8 bases lay outside the gene matches. CDR1 is MNHNS and CDR2 is SASEGT in the germline V gene. The CDR3, as DNA: TGTGCCAGCACCGTTGGGGACAGGGATTACAATGAGCAGTTCTTC. Its translation: CASTVGDRDYNEQFF.

This chain joins TRBV28 and TRBJ2-7; D is undetermined. Trimming removed 2 bases from V and 1 base from J, with 9 bases in between. The CDR3 consists of 14 residues. CDR1 is MDHEN, CDR2 SYDVKM, per germline. As DNA, the CDR3 is TGTGCCAGCAGTTTACCCTACCCTTCCTACGAGCAGTACTTC. Its translation is CASSLPYPSYEQYF.

The chain couples TRBV7-9 to TRBJ2-3, with 13 nucleotides matching TRBD2. V dropped 10 bases and J dropped 6; count of bases not matched to a gene: 16. The V gene's germline CDR1 is SEHNR and CDR2 FQNEAQ (reference sequence). The CDR3 length is 17 residues. CDR3 bases: TGTGCCACCAAGCTGACTAGCGGGAGGCCGGGCCAGGATACGCAGTATTTT. This encodes CATKLTSGRPGQDTQYF.

V and J are TRBV30 and TRBJ2-3; TRBD1 aligns across 10 bases. Trimming at V came to 5 bases and at J to 8 bases, leaving 10 bases not matched to a gene. Germline-derived CDR1 and CDR2 are GTSNPN and SVGIG (reference sequence). This CDR3 has 14 residues. CDR3 nucleotide sequence: TGTGCCTGGGGGACAGGGGCAAGAGTGGGTACGCAGTATTTT. As protein: CAWGTGARVGTQYF.

V gene TRBV6-4 combines with J gene TRBJ2-1; 14 positions agree with TRBD2. J lost 9 bases, V lost 6 bases, and 10 bases had no gene match. The CDR3 totals 16 residues. Germline-derived CDR1 and CDR2 are MRHNA and SNTAGT. As DNA, the CDR3 is TGTGCCAGCAGAGCTCCGGGACTAGCGGGGGTAGTTGAGCAGTTCTTC. Encoded protein: CASRAPGLAGVVEQFF.

This chain joins TRBV19 and TRBJ2-1; possibly TRBD2 for D (5 bases). Trimming stripped 7 bases from V and 6 bases from J, with 16 bases between. The CDR3 length is 14 residues. The V gene's germline CDR1 is LNHDA and CDR2 SQIVND (reference sequence). In DNA form, the CDR3 reads TGTGCCAGTACGTATGGCGGGCCGGGCAATGAGCAGTTCTTC. It encodes CASTYGGPGNEQFF.

J is TRBJ2-1 and V is TRBV25-1, with D tentatively TRBD1 (6 bases). The CDR3 is made up of 12 amino acids. Trimming took 7 bases from V and 4 from J, leaving 8 bases between them. Looked up from germline, CDR1 is MGHDK and CDR2 is SYGVNS. The chain's CDR3 is CASMDSYNEQFF. The CDR3 nucleotides are TGTGCCAGCATGGACAGTTACAATGAGCAGTTCTTC.

CDR3 in DNA: TGTGCCAGCAGTAGGACAGACTTCAATTCACCCCTCCACTTT. Protein product: CASSRTDFNSPLHF. J is TRBJ1-6 and V is TRBV5-6, with D perhaps TRBD1 (6 bases). This CDR3 is built from 14 residues. V was pared by 5 bases and J by 7 bases, with 13 bases between. Germline values: CDR1 SGHDT, CDR2 YYEEEE.

There are a few counts of this clone. This chain uses TRBV6-5 with TRBJ1-3, with D unclear. The CDR3 is 14 amino acids. CDR1 is MNHEY and CDR2 is SVGAGI in the germline V gene. Trimming cost V 6 bases and J 0 bases, with 9 bases left between them. For the CDR3, the DNA is TGTGCCAGCAGGCGACTCAACTCTGGAAACACCATATATTTT. Its protein product is CASRRLNSGNTIYF.

The rearrangement uses TRBV30 and TRBJ1-4; the match to TRBD1 covers 7 bases. V lost 3 bases, J lost 8 bases, and 3 bases stayed unmatched. Germline V CDR1 and CDR2: GTSNPN, SVGIG (reference sequence). This CDR3 comprises 12 residues. The DNA for the CDR3 is TGTGCCTGGAGGGCAGGGGGAGAAAAACTGTTTTTT. This codes for CAWRAGGEKLFF.

This chain links TRBV5-4 with TRBJ2-7; no clear D gene. CDR1 SGHNT and CDR2 YYREEE come from the germline V gene (reference sequence). This CDR3 spans 16 amino acids. The V gene lost 0 bases and the J gene lost 0 bases, with 13 bases spanning the gap. The CDR3 sequence: CASSLVGRGSSYEQYF. The CDR3 bases are TGTGCCAGCAGCTTGGTCGGCCGAGGTAGCTCCTACGAGCAGTACTTC.

This clone has a handful of counts. The chain has TRBV2 and TRBJ2-3, with TRBD2 matching over 9 bases. J lost 0 bases, V lost 5 bases, and 18 bases had no gene match. This CDR3 is 20 amino acids long. The germline CDR1 and CDR2 sequences are SNHLY and FYNNEI. CDR3 sequence (DNA): TGTGCCAGCAGTTTACCCGACGCGGGGGGGACCCCATTTAGCACAGATACGCAGTATTTT. Residues: CASSLPDAGGTPFSTDTQYF.